This TCR beta chain stems from a study of PD-1 blockade in classical Hodgkin lymphoma. Study results and limitations: Prior therapy or disease activity may underlie the repertoire differences, whose causes remain undefined. Reported findings placed baseline TCR diversity lower in newly diagnosed patients (compared with healthy donors).

About this clone: The antigen is undetermined.

Germline lookup yields CDR1 SEHNR and CDR2 FQNEAQ (reference sequence). There are 14 residues in the CDR3. Deletions cut 5 bases from V and 0 bases from J, with 10 bases between. Sequenced by immunoSEQ multiplex PCR; TCRdb stores in-frame clones only, minus some. The sample records some 21,000 clones, approximately 94% being singletons. The time point here: newly diagnosed, previously untreated cHL patient sample. The sequencing input was peripheral blood mononuclear cells (PBMCs). The TCR was taken from a human donor with classical Hodgkin lymphoma. The chain is built from TRBV7-9 and TRBJ2-5; D is ambiguous. CDR3 sequence reads: CASSAHRNQETQYF. In DNA, the CDR3 is TGTGCCAGCAGCGCCCACAGAAACCAAGAGACCCAGTACTTC.